This T cell receptor (beta chain) was captured in a study of blood T cell repertoires in COVID-19. Across the study: Both acute and convalescent COVID-19 samples were obtained from the United States, Italy and Spain. The analysed material was cDNA or gDNA that came from T cells, B-cell-depleted T cells, or PBMCs.

Authors' processing steps: Counts of nucleated cells, estimated from reference gene primer amplification, were obtained. The table came from immunoSEQ multiplex PCR; TCRdb's copy has only in-frame clones and leaves some out. That table gives V, J and clone size, and the DNA gave D and trimming. The data contain 200,000 to 300,000 clones, roughly 87% of them singletons. Germline V gene data show CDR1 as MNHEY and CDR2 as SVGAGI. Trimming cost V 2 bases and J 0 bases, with 4 bases left between them. This CDR3 spans 14 amino acids. The clonotype originates from a man in his sixties who had recovered from COVID-19. This rearrangement joins TRBV6-5 to TRBJ1-4, with no clear D. The material sequenced was peripheral blood. The CDR3 coding sequence is TGTGCCAGCAGTTACCAGTCAACTAATGAAAAACTGTTTTTT. The encoded protein is CASSYQSTNEKLFF.